This T cell receptor beta chain was sequenced for a study of cytomegalovirus exposure and HLA in healthy donors. Study-wide results and limits: The study flagged around 160 TCR beta chains as cytomegalovirus-associated. With high specificity and sensitivity, the classifier reportedly diagnosed cytomegalovirus status. Researchers reported that a few CMV-associated chains were confirmed in vitro as CMV antigen-specific.

The donors formed part of the roughly 110-subject validation cohort, distinct from the roughly 640-subject first cohort. Germline V gene sequence: CDR1 SEHNR, CDR2 FQNEAQ (reference sequence). The CDR3 loop spans 15 amino acids. The J segment lost 5 bases and the V segment lost 4 bases, leaving 3 bases of the junction unmatched. Sequencing was performed with immunoSEQ multiplex PCR; in TCRdb, only in-frame clones are kept and a portion is missing. Among 300,000 to 350,000 clones listed, approximately 91% were seen once. For this clone: Its antigen is as yet unknown.

V usage is TRBV7-9 and J usage is TRBJ2-1; 12 positions match TRBD2. This TCR was recovered from a young man in good health and CMV-seronegative. Sequenced material: PBMCs. CDR3 amino acids: CASSSGLAGNNEQFF. CDR3 coding DNA: TGTGCCAGCAGCTCCGGACTAGCGGGGAACAATGAGCAGTTCTTC. Together with reference TRBV7-9 and TRBJ2-1, the CDR3 gives the full variable domain: DTGVSQNPRHKITKRGQNVTFRCDPISEHNRLYWYRQTLGQGPEFLTYFQNEAQLEKSRLLSDRFSAERPKGSFSTLEIQRTEQGDSAMYLCASSSGLAGNNEQFFGPGTRLTVL.